In its sample, the clone carrying this T cell receptor (beta chain) was seen once. This likely traces to a read error, being one base from a far larger clone. Within the sample, other DNA sequences also encode this same CDR3. The data are from a study of shared clonotypes between healthy human individuals. The repertoire was sequenced with immunoSEQ multiplex PCR; TCRdb's copy has only in-frame clones and lacks some. The table has about 490,000 clones, 65% to 85% seen once. This receptor was identified in a woman aged 40-49 years in good health. Some clones in this sample may be carry-over from other donors' samples. The sequencing input was PBMCs.

The CDR3 loop is CASSLIPAGELFF. The CDR3, as DNA: TGTGCCAGCAGTTTAATCCCCGCCGGGGAGCTGTTTTTT. The chain is built from TRBV28 and TRBJ2-2; D is ambiguous. Trimming cost V 2 bases and J 6 bases, with 7 bases left between them. The CDR3 covers 13 residues. The germline V gene encodes CDR1 MDHEN and CDR2 SYDVKM. The whole variable domain, remainder taken from reference TRBV28 and TRBJ2-2, is DVKVTQSSRYLVKRTGEKVFLECVQDMDHENMFWYRQDPGLGLRLIYFSYDVKMKEKGDIPEGYSVSREKKERFSLILESASTNQTSMYLCASSLIPAGELFFGEGSRLTVL.